Listed here are 6 T cell receptor beta chains from one sample, sequenced in a study of regulatory dendritic cells for organ transplantation. The repertoire was sequenced with immunoSEQ multiplex PCR; TCRdb's copy has only in-frame clones and lacks some. The repertoire consists of roughly 12,000 clones, with more than 70% occurring once and the leading ten covering approximately 1.1%. CFSE-labeled sorted T cells met regulatory or mature dendritic cells for less than 6 days. These receptors have no known antigen. Sequenced material: naive CD8+ T cells from blood cultured with regulatory dendritic cells. Subset given: CD45RA+ naive T cells. These receptors came from a human donor in good health.

V usage is TRBV6-6 and J usage is TRBJ2-2; tentative D call: TRBD2 (5 bases). This CDR3 has 15 residues. With 7 bases removed from V and 4 bases from J, the gap between germline ends came to 16 bases. Germline values: CDR1 MNHNY, CDR2 SVGAGI (reference sequence). This chain's CDR3 is CASTLAGSITGELFF. CDR3 nucleotides: TGTGCCAGCACCCTCGCGGGCTCGATCACCGGGGAGCTGTTTTTT.

The V gene is TRBV7-9, the J gene TRBJ1-6; D might be TRBD1 (6 bases). Trimming removed 3 bases from V and 8 bases from J, with 17 bases in between. CDR3 length equals 16 residues. CDR1 SEHNR and CDR2 FQNEAQ come from the germline V gene (reference sequence). CDR3 DNA sequence: TGTGCCAGCAGCTTGGGAGTATCGGGGGGGCATTCACCCCTCCACTTT. As protein: CASSLGVSGGHSPLHF.

This sequence joins TRBV14 and TRBJ2-3; D is possibly TRBD1 (5 bases). V dropped 4 bases and J dropped 0 bases, with 11 bases sitting between them. From germline, CDR1 is SGHDN and CDR2 FVKESK. The CDR3 covers 15 residues. This CDR3 reads CASSLGQSSTDTQYF. CDR3 nucleotide sequence: TGTGCCAGCAGCCTGGGGCAGTCTAGCACAGATACGCAGTATTTT.

This clone showed up just a few times. The chain's CDR3 is CASSEREDRVIYEQYF. CDR3 nucleotides: TGTGCCAGCAGTGAAAGGGAGGACAGGGTAATCTACGAGCAGTACTTC. This chain uses TRBV25-1 with TRBJ2-7; 8 bases are a match to TRBD1. CDR1 and CDR2 (germline): MGHDK, SYGVNS. J was trimmed by 3 bases and V by 2 bases; bases with no gene match: 9. The length of the CDR3 is 16 residues.

The chain combines TRBV27 with TRBJ2-7; 7 positions agree with TRBD1. There are 14 residues in the CDR3. V lost 4 bases and J lost 3; bases outside the gene matches: 6. Germline values: CDR1 MNHEY, CDR2 SMNVEV (reference sequence). CDR3 sequence (DNA): TGTGCCAGCAGTTGGAAGGACAGGTACTACGAGCAGTACTTC. It codes for CASSWKDRYYEQYF.

This clone was counted between two and nine times. V gene TRBV7-9 combines with J gene TRBJ1-5; the D is unclear. The CDR3 contains 14 residues. Per the germline V gene, CDR1 is SEHNR and CDR2 is FQNEAQ (reference sequence). V was pared by 5 bases and J by 2 bases, with 10 bases between. The CDR3 DNA follows: TGTGCCAGCAGCGCAGCCCGGGGCAATCAGCCCCAGCATTTT. Amino acids: CASSAARGNQPQHF. Combining the CDR3 with reference TRBV7-9 and TRBJ1-5 gives the whole variable domain DTGVSQNPRHKITKRGQNVTFRCDPISEHNRLYWYRQTLGQGPEFLTYFQNEAQLEKSRLLSDRFSAERPKGSFSTLEIQRTEQGDSAMYLCASSAARGNQPQHFGDGTRLSIL.